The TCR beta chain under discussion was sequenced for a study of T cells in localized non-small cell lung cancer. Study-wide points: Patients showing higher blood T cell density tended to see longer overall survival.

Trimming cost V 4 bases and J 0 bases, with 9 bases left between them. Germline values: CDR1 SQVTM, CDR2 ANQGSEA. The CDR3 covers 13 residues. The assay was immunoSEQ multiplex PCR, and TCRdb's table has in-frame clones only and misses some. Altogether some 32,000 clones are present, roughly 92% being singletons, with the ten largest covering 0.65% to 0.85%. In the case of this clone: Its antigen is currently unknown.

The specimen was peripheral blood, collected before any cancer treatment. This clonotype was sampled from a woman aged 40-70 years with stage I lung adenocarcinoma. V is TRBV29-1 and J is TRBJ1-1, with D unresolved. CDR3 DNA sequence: TGCAGCGTTGTATACAGAATGAACACTGAAGCTTTCTTT. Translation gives CSVVYRMNTEAFF.